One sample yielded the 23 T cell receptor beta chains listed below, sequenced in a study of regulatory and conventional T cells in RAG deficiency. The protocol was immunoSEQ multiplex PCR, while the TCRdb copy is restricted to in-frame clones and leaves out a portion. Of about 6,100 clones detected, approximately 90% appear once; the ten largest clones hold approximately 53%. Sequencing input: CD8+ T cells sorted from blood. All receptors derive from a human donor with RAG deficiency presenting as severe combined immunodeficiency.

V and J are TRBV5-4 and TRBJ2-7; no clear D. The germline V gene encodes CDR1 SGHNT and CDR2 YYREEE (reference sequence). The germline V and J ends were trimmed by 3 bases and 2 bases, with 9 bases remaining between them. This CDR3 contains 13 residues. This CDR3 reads CASSSLYPYEQYF. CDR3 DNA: TGTGCCAGCAGCTCCCTATATCCCTACGAGCAGTACTTC.

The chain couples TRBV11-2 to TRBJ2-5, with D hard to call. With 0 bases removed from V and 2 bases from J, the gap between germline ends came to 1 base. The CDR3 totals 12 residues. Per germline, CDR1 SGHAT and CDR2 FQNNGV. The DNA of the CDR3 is TGTGCCAGCAGCTTAGATCAAGAGACCCAGTACTTC. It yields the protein CASSLDQETQYF.

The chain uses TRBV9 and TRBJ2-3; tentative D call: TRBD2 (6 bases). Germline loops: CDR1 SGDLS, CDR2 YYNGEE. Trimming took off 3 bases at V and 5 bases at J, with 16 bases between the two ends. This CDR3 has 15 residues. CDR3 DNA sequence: TGTGCCAGCAGCGAGGGACTTCTGGTTGGAGATACGCAGTATTTT. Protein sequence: CASSEGLLVGDTQYF.

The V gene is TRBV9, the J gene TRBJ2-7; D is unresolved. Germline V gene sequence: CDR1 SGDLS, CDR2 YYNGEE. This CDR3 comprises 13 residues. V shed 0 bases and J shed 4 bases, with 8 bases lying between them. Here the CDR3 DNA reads TGTGCCAGCAGCGTAGCTCTCGGGTACGAGCAGTACTTC. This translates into CASSVALGYEQYF.

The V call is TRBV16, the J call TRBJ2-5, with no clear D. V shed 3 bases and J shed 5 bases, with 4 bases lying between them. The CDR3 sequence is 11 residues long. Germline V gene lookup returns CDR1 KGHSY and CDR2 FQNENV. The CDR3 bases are TGTGCCAGCAGCCAGATGGAGACCCAGTACTTC. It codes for CASSQMETQYF.

The CDR3 sequence: CASSLVTSLQETQYF. The CDR3 bases are TGTGCCAGCAGCTTAGTGACATCCCTACAAGAGACCCAGTACTTC. The V gene is TRBV5-6, the J gene TRBJ2-5, with D hard to call. This CDR3 has 15 residues. V dropped 2 bases and J dropped 2 bases, with 13 bases sitting between them. Germline CDR1 reads SGHDT; CDR2 reads YYEEEE.

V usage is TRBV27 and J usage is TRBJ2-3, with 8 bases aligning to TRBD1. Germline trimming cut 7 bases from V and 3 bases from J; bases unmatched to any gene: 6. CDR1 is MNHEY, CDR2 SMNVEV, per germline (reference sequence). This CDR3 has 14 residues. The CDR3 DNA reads TGTGCCAGCACGGCCAGGGGGCATACAGATACGCAGTATTTT. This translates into CASTARGHTDTQYF.

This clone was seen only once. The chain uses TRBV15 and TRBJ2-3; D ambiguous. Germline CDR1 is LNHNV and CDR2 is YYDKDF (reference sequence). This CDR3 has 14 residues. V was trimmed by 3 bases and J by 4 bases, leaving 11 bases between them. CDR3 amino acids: CATSSPSSADTQYF. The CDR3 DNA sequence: TGTGCCACCAGCAGCCCCTCCTCTGCAGATACGCAGTATTTT.

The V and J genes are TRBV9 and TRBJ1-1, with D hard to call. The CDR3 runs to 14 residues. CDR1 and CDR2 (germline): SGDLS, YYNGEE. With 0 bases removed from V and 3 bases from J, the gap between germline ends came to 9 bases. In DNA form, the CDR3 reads TGTGCCAGCAGCGTAGGGGGAGAGGACACTGAAGCTTTCTTT. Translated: CASSVGGEDTEAFF.

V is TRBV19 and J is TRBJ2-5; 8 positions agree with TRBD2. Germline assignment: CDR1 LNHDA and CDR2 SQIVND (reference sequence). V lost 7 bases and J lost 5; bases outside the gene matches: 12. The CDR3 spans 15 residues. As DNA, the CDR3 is TGTGCCAGTAAAAAGAGCGGGAGCGGGGTGGAGACCCAGTACTTC. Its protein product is CASKKSGSGVETQYF.

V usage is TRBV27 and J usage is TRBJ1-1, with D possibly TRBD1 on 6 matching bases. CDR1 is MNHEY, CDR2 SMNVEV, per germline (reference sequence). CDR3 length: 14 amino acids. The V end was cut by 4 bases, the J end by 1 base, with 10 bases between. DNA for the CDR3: TGTGCCAGCAGTTGGACAGTGGGGAACACTGAAGCTTTCTTT. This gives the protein CASSWTVGNTEAFF.

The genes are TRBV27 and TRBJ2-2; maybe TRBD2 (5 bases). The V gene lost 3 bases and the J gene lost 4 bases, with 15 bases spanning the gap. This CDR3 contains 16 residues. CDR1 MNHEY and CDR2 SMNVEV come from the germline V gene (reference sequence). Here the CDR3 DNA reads TGTGCCAGCAGTTTCTCACCCCGGGGTCCCACCGGGGAGCTGTTTTTT. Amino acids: CASSFSPRGPTGELFF.

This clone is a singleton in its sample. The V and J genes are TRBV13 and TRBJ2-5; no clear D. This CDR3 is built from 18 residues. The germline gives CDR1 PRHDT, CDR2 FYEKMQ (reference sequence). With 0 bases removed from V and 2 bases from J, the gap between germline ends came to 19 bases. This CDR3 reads CASSLGSSDGLTQETQYF. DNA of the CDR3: TGTGCCAGCAGCTTAGGGTCGTCAGACGGGCTGACTCAAGAGACCCAGTACTTC.

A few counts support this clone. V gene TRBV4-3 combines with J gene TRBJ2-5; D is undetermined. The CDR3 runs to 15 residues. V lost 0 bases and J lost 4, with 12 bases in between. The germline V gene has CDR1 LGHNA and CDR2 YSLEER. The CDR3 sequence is CASSQDIGDGETQYF. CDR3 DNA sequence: TGCGCCAGCAGCCAAGATATTGGGGATGGAGAGACCCAGTACTTC.

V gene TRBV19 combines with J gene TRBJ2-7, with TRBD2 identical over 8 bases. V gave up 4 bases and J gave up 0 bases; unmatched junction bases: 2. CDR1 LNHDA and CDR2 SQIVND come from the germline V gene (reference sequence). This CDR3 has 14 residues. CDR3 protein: CASSTGGASYEQYF. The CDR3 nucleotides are TGTGCCAGTAGTACCGGGGGGGCCTCCTACGAGCAGTACTTC.

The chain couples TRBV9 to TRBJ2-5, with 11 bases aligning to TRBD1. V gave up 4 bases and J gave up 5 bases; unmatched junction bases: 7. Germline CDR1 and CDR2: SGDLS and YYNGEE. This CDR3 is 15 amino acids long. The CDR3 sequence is CASSSRDRGRETQYF. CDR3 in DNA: TGTGCCAGCAGCTCGAGGGACAGGGGGAGGGAGACCCAGTACTTC. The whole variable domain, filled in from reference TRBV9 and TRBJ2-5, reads DSGVTQTPKHLITATGQRVTLRCSPRSGDLSVYWYQQSLDQGLQFLIQYYNGEERAKGNILERFSAQQFPDLHSELNLSSLELGDSALYFCASSSRDRGRETQYFGPGTRLLVL.

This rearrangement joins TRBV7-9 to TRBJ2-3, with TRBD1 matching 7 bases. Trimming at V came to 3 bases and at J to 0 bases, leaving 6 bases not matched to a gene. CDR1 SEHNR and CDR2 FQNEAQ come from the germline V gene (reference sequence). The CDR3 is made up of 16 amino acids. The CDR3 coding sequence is TGTGCCAGCAGCTTTCCGGACAGGACTAGCACAGATACGCAGTATTTT. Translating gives CASSFPDRTSTDTQYF.

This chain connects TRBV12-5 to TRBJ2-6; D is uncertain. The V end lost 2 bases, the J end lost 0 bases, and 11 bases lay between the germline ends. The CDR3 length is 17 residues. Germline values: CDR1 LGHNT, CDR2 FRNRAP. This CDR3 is CASGLMGSSSGANVLTF. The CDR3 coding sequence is TGTGCTAGTGGTTTGATGGGATCGTCCTCTGGGGCCAACGTCCTGACTTTC.

CDR3 nucleotides: TGTGCCAGCAGTCCCGACAGTACAGATACGCAGTATTTT. This sequence encodes CASSPDSTDTQYF. V gene TRBV28 combines with J gene TRBJ2-3; tentative D call: TRBD1 (5 bases). Trimming pared 5 bases from V and 3 bases from J, leaving 9 bases between. The CDR3 is 13 residues long. Germline V gene sequence: CDR1 MDHEN, CDR2 SYDVKM.

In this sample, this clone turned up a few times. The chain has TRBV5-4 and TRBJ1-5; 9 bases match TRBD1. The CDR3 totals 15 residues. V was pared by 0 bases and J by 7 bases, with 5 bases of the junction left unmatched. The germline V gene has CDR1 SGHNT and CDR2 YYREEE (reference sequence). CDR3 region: CASSLDRGLGQPQHF. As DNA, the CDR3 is TGTGCCAGCAGCTTGGACAGGGGGCTAGGGCAGCCCCAGCATTTT.

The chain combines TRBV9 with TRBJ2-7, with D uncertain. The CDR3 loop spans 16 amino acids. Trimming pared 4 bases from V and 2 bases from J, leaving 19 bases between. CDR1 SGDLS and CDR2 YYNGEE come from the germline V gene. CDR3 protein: CASSNSQGTNPYEQYF. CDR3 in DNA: TGTGCCAGCAGCAATAGCCAAGGCACCAATCCCTACGAGCAGTACTTC.

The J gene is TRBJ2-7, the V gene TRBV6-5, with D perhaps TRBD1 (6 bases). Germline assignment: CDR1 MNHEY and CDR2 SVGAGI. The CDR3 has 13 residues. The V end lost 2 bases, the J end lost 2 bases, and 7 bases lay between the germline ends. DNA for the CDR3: TGTGCCAGCAGTTACGGACAGACCTACGAGCAGTACTTC. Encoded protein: CASSYGQTYEQYF.

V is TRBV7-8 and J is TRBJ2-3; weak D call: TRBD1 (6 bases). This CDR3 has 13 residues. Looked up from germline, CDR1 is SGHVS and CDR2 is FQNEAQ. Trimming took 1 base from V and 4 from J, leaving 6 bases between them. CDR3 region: CASSLGQADTQYF. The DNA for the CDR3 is TGTGCCAGCAGCTTAGGACAGGCAGATACGCAGTATTTT.